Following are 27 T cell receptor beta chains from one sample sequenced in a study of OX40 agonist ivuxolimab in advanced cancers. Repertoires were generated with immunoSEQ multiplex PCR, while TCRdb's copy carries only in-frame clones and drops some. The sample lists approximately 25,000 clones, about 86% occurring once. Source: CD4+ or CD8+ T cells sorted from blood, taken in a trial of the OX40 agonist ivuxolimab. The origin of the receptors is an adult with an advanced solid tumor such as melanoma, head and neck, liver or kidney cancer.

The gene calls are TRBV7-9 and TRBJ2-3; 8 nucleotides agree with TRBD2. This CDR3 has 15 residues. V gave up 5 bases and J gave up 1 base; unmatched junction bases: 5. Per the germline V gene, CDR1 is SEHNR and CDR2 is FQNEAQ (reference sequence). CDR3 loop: CASSPLTSGTDTQYF. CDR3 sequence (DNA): TGTGCCAGCAGCCCATTGACTAGCGGCACAGATACGCAGTATTTT. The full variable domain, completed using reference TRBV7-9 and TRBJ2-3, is DTGVSQNPRHKITKRGQNVTFRCDPISEHNRLYWYRQTLGQGPEFLTYFQNEAQLEKSRLLSDRFSAERPKGSFSTLEIQRTEQGDSAMYLCASSPLTSGTDTQYFGPGTRLTVL.

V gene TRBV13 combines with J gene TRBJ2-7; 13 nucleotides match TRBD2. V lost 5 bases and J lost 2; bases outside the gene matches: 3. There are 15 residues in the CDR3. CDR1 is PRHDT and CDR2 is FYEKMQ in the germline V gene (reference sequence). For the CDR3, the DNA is TGTGCCAGCAGCCAAGGACTAGCGGGGGCCTACGAGCAGTACTTC. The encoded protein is CASSQGLAGAYEQYF.

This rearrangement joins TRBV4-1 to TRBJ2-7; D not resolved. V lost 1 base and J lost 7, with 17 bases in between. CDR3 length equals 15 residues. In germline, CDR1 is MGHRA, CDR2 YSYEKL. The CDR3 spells CASSQGVTSFWEQYF. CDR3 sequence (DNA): TGCGCCAGCAGCCAAGGGGTCACGTCTTTCTGGGAGCAGTACTTC.

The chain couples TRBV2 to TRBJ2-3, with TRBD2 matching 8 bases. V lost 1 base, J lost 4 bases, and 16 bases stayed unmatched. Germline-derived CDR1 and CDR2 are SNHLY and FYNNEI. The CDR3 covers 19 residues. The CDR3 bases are TGTGCCAGCAGTGAAGTGCAAGGACTAGCCGCTCCAGGGGCAGATACGCAGTATTTT. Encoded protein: CASSEVQGLAAPGADTQYF.

The CDR3 DNA follows: TGTGCCAGCAGTTCGGGACCGTACACCGGGGAGCTGTTTTTT. Amino acids: CASSSGPYTGELFF. The chain carries TRBV5-5 and TRBJ2-2; D possibly matches TRBD1 or TRBD2 (5 bases each). The ends were cut back, 5 bases at V and 3 bases at J, with 11 bases in the middle. The CDR3 extends over 14 amino acids. CDR1 is SGHKS, CDR2 YYEKEE, per germline (reference sequence).

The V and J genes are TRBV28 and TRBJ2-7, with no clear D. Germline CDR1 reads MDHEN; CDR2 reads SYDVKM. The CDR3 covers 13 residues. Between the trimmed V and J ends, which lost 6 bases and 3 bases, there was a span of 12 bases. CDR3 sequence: CASSPGPLYEQYF. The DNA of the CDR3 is TGTGCCAGCAGCCCCGGGCCTCTCTACGAGCAGTACTTC.

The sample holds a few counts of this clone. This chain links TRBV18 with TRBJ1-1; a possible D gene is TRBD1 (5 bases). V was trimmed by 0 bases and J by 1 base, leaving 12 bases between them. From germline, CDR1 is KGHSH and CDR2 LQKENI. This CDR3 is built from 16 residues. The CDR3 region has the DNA TGTGCCAGCTCACCACCCTTGAGGGGCCAGAACACTGAAGCTTTCTTT. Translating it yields CASSPPLRGQNTEAFF.

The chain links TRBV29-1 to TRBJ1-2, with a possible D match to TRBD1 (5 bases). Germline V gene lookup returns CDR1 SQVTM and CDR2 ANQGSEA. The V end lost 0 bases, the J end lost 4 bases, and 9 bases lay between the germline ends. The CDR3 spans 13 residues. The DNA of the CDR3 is TGCAGCGTTGAAGAGGGGGGAATCTATGGCTACACCTTC. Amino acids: CSVEEGGIYGYTF.

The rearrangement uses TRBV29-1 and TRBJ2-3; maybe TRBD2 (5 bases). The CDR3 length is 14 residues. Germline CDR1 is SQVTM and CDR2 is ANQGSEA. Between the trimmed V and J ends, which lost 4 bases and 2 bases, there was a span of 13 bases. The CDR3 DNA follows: TGCAGCGTTGTAGGCCTAGCCAACACAGATACGCAGTATTTT. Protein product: CSVVGLANTDTQYF.

In DNA form, the CDR3 reads TGTGCCAGCAGTTTAGGGGAGGGGACAGATACGCAGTATTTT. Protein sequence: CASSLGEGTDTQYF. The chain carries TRBV27 and TRBJ2-3, with TRBD2 matching 7 bases. The junction had 2 bases not matched to a gene; V was cut back by 2 bases and J by 3 bases. CDR3 length: 14 residues. Germline V gene data show CDR1 as MNHEY and CDR2 as SMNVEV (reference sequence).

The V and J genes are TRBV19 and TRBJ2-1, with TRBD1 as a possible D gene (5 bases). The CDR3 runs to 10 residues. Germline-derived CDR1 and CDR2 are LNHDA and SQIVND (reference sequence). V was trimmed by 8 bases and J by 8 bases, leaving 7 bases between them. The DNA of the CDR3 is TGTGCCAGTGGGGCCTATGAGCAGTTCTTC. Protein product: CASGAYEQFF.

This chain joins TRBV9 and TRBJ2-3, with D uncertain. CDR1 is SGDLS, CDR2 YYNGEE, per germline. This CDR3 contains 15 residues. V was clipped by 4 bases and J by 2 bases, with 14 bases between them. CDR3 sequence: CASSPRKPNTDTQYF. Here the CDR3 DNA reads TGTGCCAGCAGCCCTAGGAAGCCAAACACAGATACGCAGTATTTT.

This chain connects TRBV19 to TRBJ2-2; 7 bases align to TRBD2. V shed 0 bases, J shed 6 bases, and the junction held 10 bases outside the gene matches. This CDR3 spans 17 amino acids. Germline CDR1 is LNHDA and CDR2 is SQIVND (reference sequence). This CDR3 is CASSIDFGRPVPGELFF. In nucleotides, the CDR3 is TGTGCCAGTAGTATAGATTTCGGGAGGCCAGTACCCGGGGAGCTGTTTTTT.

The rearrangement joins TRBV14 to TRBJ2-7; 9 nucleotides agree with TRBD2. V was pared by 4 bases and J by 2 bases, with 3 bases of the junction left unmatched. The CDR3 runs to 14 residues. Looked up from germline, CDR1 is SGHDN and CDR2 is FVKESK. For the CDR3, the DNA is TGTGCCAGCAGCCCGACTAGCGGAACCTACGAGCAGTACTTC. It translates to CASSPTSGTYEQYF.

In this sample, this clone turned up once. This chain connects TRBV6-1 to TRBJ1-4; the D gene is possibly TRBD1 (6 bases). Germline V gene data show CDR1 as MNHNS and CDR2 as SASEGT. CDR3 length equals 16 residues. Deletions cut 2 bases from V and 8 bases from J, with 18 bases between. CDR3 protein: CASSEIRTAPREKLFF. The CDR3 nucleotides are TGTGCCAGCAGTGAAATTAGGACAGCCCCTAGGGAAAAACTGTTTTTT.

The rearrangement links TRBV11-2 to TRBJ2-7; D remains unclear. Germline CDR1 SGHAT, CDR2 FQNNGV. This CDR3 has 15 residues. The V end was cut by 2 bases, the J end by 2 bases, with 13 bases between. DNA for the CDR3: TGTGCCAGCAGCTTATCCGCCCCCGGACCCTACGAGCAGTACTTC. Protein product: CASSLSAPGPYEQYF.

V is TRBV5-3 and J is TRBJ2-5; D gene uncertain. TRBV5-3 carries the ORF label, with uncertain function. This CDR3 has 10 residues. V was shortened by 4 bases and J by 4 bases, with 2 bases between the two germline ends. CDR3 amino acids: CARSIETQYF. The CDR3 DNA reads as TGTGCCAGAAGCATAGAGACCCAGTACTTC.

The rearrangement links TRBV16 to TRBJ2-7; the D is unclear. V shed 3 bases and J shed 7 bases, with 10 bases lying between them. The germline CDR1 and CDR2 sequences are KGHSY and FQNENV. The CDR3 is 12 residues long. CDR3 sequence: CASSHGSWEQYF. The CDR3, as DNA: TGTGCCAGCAGCCATGGGTCTTGGGAGCAGTACTTC.

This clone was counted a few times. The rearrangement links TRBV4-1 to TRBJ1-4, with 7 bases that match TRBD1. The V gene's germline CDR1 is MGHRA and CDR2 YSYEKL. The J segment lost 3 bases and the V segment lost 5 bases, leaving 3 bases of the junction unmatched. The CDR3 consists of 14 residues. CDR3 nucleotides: TGCGCCAGCAGCACGGGACAGTCTAATGAAAAACTGTTTTTT. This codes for CASSTGQSNEKLFF.

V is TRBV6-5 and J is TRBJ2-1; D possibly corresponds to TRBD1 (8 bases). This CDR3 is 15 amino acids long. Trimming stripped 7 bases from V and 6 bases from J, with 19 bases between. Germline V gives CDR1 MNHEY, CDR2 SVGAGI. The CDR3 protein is CASTTATGGANEQFF. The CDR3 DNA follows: TGTGCCAGCACCACGGCCACAGGGGGGGCCAATGAGCAGTTCTTC.

CDR3 sequence: CASREEWVEETQYF. DNA of the CDR3: TGTGCCAGCAGAGAGGAGTGGGTGGAAGAGACCCAGTACTTC. The rearrangement uses TRBV6-6 and TRBJ2-5; D unresolved. V lost 6 bases to trimming and J lost 3 bases, with 14 bases between them. This CDR3 spans 14 amino acids. Germline V CDR1 and CDR2: MNHNY, SVGAGI (reference sequence).

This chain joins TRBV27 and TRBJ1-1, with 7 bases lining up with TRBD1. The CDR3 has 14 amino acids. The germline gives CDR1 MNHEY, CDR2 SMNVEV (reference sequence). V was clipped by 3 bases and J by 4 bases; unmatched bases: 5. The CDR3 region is CASSFRGETTEAFF. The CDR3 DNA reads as TGTGCCAGCAGTTTCAGGGGGGAGACCACTGAAGCTTTCTTT.

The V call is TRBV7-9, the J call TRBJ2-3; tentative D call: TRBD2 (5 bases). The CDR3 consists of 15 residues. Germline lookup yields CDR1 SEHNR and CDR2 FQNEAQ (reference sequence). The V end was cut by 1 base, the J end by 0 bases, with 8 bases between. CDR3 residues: CASSLGLASTDTQYF. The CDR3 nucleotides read TGTGCCAGCAGCTTAGGGTTAGCGAGCACAGATACGCAGTATTTT.

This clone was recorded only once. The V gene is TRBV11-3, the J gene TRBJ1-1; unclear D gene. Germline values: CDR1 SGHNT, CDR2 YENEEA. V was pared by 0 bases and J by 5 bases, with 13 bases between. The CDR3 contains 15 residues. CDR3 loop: CASSLDHNGGTEAFF. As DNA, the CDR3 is TGTGCCAGCAGCTTAGATCATAATGGAGGGACTGAAGCTTTCTTT.

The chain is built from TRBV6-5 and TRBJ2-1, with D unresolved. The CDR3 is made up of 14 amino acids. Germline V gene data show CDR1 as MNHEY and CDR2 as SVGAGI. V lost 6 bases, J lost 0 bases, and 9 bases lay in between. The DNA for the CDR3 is TGTGCCAGCAGCACAGCAACCTCCTACAATGAGCAGTTCTTC. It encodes CASSTATSYNEQFF.

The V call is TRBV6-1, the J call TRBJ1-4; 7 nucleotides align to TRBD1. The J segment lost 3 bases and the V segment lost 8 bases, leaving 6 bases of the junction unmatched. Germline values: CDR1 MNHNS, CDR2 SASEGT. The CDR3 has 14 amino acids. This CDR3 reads CASERGLANEKLFF. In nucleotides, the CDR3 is TGTGCCAGCGAAAGGGGGCTAGCTAATGAAAAACTGTTTTTT.

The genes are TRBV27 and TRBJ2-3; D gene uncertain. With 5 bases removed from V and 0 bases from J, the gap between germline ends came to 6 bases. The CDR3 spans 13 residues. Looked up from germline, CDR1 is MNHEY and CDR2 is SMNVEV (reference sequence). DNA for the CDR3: TGTGCCAGCAGTATAGCTAGCACAGATACGCAGTATTTT. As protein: CASSIASTDTQYF.